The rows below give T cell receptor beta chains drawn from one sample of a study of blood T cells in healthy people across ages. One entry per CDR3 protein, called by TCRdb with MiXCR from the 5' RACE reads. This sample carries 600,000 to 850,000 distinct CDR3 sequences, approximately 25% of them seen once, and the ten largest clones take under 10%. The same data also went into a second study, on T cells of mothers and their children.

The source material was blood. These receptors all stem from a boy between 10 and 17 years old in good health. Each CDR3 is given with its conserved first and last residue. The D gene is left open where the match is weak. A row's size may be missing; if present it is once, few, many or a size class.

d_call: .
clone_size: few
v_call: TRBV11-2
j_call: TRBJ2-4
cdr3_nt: TGTGCCAGCAGGCCGTCTGCGGACGCGGGTTACGAAAACATTCAGTACTTC
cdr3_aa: CASRPSADAGYENIQYF

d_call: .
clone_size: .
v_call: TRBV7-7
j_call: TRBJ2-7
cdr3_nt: TGTGCTAGCAGCTTAGTTCTTCGGCAGGGGCCCTCCTACGAGCAGTACTTC
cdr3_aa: CASSLVLRQGPSYEQYF

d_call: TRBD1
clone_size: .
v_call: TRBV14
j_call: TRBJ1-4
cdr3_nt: TGTGCCAGCAGCCGCGACAGGGGACAGGAAAAACTGTTTTTT
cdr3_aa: CASSRDRGQEKLFF

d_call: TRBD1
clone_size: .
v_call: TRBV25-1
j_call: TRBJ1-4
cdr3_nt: TGTGCCAGCAATTTCGCAGGGGGCAATAATGAAAAACTGTTTTTT
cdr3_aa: CASNFAGGNNEKLFF

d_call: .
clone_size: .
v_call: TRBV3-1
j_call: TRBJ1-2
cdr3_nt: TGTGCCAGCAGCCTCAAAAGTGCAGGGGCCTCAAGTGGCTACACCTTC
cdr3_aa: CASSLKSAGASSGYTF

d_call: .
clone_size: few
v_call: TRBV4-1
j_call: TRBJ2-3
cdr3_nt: TGCGCCAGCAGCCACTTGGGACCTAACACAGATACGCAGTATTTT
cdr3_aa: CASSHLGPNTDTQYF

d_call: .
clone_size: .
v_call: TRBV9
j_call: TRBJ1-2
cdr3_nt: TGTGCCAGCAGCGCCTCAACAGGGTACGATGGCTACACCTTC
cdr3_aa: CASSASTGYDGYTF

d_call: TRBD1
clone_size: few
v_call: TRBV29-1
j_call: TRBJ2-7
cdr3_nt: TGCAGCGCTGGGACAGGGGCTCGCTACGAGCAGTACTTC
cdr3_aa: CSAGTGARYEQYF

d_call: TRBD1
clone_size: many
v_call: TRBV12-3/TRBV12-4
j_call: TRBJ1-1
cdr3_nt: TGTGCCAGCAGTCCCGGGACAGGGGGCACTGAAGCTTTCTTT
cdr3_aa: CASSPGTGGTEAFF

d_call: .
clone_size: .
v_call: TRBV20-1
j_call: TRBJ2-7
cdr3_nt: TGCAGTGCCCAGTCGATAGCCTACGAGCAGTACTTC
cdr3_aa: CSAQSIAYEQYF

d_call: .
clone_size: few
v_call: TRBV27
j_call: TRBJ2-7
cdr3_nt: TGTGCCAGCACCTCCGCGGGGGCCTCCTACGAGCAGTACTTC
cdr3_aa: CASTSAGASYEQYF

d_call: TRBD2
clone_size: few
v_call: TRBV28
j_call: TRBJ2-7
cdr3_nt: TGTGCCAGCAGTTCCATACGAATCGGGACTAGCGGGAGTAGCGACGAGCAGTACTTC
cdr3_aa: CASSSIRIGTSGSSDEQYF

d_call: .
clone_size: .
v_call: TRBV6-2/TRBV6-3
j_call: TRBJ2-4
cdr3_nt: TGTGCCAGCAGTTACTCGAGTCAGAAACTAGCCAACAACATTCAGTACTTC
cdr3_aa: CASSYSSQKLANNIQYF

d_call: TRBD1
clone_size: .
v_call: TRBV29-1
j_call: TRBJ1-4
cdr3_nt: TGCAGCGTGACCAGGGGGCTCGGTGAAAAACTGTTTTTT
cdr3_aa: CSVTRGLGEKLFF

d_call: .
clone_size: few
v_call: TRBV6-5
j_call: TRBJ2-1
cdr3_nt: TGTGCCAGCAGTTACCAGACGTACAATGAGCAGTTCTTC
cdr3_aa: CASSYQTYNEQFF

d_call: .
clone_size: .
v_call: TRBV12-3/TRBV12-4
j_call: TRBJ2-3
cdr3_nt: TGTGCCAGCAGTCCCGACTCGTATACGCAGTATTTT
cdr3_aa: CASSPDSYTQYF

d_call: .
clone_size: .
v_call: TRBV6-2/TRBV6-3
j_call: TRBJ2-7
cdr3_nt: TGTGCCAGCAGTTACTCCAATCGTCTAGCATCCTCCGAGCAGTACTTC
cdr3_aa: CASSYSNRLASSEQYF

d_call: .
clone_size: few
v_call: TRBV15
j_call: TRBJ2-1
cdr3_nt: TGTGCCACCAGCAGAGAGCATCCCAATGTGGCTGGCAATGAGCAGTTCTTC
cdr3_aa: CATSREHPNVAGNEQFF

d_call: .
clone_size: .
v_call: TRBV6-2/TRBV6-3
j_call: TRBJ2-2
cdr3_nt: TGTGCCAGCAGTTACGGGGGATGGGGTGACACCGGGGAGCTGTTTTTT
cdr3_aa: CASSYGGWGDTGELFF

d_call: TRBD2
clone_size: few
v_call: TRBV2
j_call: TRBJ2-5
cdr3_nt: TGTGCCAGCAGGGGCCGACTAGCCGGAGAGACCCAGTACTTC
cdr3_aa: CASRGRLAGETQYF

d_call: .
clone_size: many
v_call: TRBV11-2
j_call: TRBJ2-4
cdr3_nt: TGTGCCAGCAGTCCGTCAGGGGTCCCAAACAACATTCAGTACTTC
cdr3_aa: CASSPSGVPNNIQYF

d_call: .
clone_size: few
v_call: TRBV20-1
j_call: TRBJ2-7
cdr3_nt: TGCAGTGCTTTCTCAGGACGGAACTACGAGCAGTACTTC
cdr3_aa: CSAFSGRNYEQYF

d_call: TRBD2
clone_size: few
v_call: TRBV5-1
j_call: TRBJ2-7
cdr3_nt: TGCGCCAGCAGCTTATCTAGCGGGGTATACGAGCAGTACTTC
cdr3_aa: CASSLSSGVYEQYF

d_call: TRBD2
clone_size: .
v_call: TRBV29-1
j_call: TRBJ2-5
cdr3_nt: TGCAGCGCCAACCCCGGACTAGCGGGGCAGGGGACCCAGTACTTC
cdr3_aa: CSANPGLAGQGTQYF

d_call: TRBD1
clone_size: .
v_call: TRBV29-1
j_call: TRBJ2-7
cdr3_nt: TGCAGCGTGACAGGGTTGGGCCAGTACGAGCAGTACTTC
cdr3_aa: CSVTGLGQYEQYF

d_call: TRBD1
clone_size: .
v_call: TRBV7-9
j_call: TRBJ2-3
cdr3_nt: TGTGCCAGCAGCTTAGTGGGACAGTCAGATACGCAGTATTTT
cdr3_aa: CASSLVGQSDTQYF

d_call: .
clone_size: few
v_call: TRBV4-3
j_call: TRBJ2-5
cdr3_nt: TGCGCCAGCAGCCAAGAAGCCGACGTGGGGGATCCCCCAGAGACCCAGTACTTC
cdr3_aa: CASSQEADVGDPPETQYF

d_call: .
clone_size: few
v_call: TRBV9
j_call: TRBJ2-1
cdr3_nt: TGTGCCAGCAGCTCCGGGACTCGTGCCTACAATGAGCAGTTCTTC
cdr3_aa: CASSSGTRAYNEQFF

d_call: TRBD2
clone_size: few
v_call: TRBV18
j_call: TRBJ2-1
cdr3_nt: TGTGCCAGCTCACAACCGGGACTAGCGGGAGTGGATGAGCAGTTCTTC
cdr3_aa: CASSQPGLAGVDEQFF

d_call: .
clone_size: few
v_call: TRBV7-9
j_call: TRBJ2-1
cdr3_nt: TGTGCCAGCAGCTTAGACGGCCCTTTCAATGAGCAGTTCTTC
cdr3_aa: CASSLDGPFNEQFF

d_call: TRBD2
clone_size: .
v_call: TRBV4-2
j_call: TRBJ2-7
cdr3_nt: TGTGCCAGCAGCCAGGTAGCGGGTCGCGACGAGCAGTACTTC
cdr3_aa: CASSQVAGRDEQYF

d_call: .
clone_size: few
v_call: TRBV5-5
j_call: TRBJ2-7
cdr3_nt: TGTGCCAGCAGCTTGGCCGTGACAGCAGCTGACGAGCAGTACTTC
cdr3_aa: CASSLAVTAADEQYF

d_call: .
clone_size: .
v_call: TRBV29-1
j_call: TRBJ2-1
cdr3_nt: TGCAGCGTCCAACCCAGGGAGTCCTACAATGAGCAGTTCTTC
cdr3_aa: CSVQPRESYNEQFF

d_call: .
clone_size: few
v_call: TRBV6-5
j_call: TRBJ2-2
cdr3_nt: TGTGCCAGCGGTTACGAGGGGACGAACACCGGGGAGCTGTTTTTT
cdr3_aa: CASGYEGTNTGELFF

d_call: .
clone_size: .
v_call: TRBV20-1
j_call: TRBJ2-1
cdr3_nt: TGCAGTGCTAGAGACGGCCTAGCGTATGACAATGAGCAGTTCTTC
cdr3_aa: CSARDGLAYDNEQFF

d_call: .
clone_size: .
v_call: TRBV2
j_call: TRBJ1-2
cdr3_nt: TGTGCCAGCAGTGAGGGATGGAATGGCTACACCTTC
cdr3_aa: CASSEGWNGYTF

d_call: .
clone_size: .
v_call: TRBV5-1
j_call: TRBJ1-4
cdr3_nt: TGCGCCAGCAGCTACGCCGGGACGCTAGATGAAAAACTGTTTTTT
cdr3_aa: CASSYAGTLDEKLFF

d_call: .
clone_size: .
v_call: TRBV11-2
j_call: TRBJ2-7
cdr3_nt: TGTGCCAGCAGCCCCGTTTGGGGGAACGAGCAGTACTTC
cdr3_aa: CASSPVWGNEQYF

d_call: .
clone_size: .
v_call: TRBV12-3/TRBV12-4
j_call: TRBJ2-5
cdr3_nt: TGTGCCAGCAGTTTAATAGTAGAAGGAGAGACCCAGTACTTC
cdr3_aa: CASSLIVEGETQYF

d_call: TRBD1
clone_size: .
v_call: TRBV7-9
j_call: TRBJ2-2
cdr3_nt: TGTGCCAGCAGTCCCCTTCCGGGACAGGGAACGAACACCGGGGAGCTGTTTTTT
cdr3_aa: CASSPLPGQGTNTGELFF

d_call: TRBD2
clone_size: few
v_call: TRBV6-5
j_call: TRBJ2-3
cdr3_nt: TGTGCCAGCACCTACGGGGGGAGCAGCACAGATACGCAGTATTTT
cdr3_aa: CASTYGGSSTDTQYF

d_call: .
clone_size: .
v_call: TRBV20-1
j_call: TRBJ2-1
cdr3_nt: TGCAGTGCTAGCACAGGGTGGTTGGGAAACAATGAGCAGTTCTTC
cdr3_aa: CSASTGWLGNNEQFF

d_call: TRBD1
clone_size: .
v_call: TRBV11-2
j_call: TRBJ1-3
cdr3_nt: TGTGCCAGCAGTAAACAGGGGTCCTCTGGAAACACCATATATTTT
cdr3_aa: CASSKQGSSGNTIYF

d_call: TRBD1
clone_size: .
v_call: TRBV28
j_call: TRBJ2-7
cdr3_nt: TGTGCCAGCAGACCGGGACAGGGATTGTTCGAGCAGTACTTC
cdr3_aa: CASRPGQGLFEQYF

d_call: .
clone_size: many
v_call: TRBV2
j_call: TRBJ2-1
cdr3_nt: TGTGCCAGCAGTGAATTGAGGGATGAGCAGTTCTTC
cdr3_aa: CASSELRDEQFF